A selection of T cell receptor beta chains follows, all from one sample in a study of early T cells in non-severe SARS-CoV-2 infection. TCRdb used MiXCR to reprocess the 5' RACE reads, holding one entry per CDR3 protein. The sample shows some 76,000 distinct CDR3 sequences, about 14% of them seen only once. Sequences were obtained from whole blood. The origin of the receptors is an adult who was a healthcare worker with PCR-confirmed SARS-CoV-2 infection or an uninfected control (not recorded which). Each CDR3 is given with its conserved first and last residue.

j_gene,v_gene,CDR3aa
TRBJ2-1,TRBV11-2,CASSFGTSSYNEQFF
TRBJ1-5,TRBV28,CASSQRRGVSNQPQHF
TRBJ1-1,TRBV5-5,CASSLARLTAEAFF
TRBJ2-5,TRBV3-1,CASSISVETQYF
TRBJ1-1,TRBV5-1,CASSRTASEAFF
TRBJ1-3,TRBV30,CAWSGGAGTGNTIYF
TRBJ1-5,TRBV18,CASSPDGRNQPQHF
TRBJ2-7,TRBV29-1,CSVETNKAGSSYEQYF
TRBJ2-3,TRBV5-4,CASSSGATDTQYF
TRBJ1-5,TRBV6-6,CASAYRVNQPQHF
TRBJ2-7,TRBV20-1,CSASGRGGGFHEQYF
TRBJ1-5,TRBV12-3/TRBV12-4,CASSPGQVSLRGQPQHF
TRBJ1-2,TRBV20-1,CSAPGRTNYGYTF
TRBJ1-2,TRBV6-1,CASSERQGNGYTF